These T cell receptor beta chains were read from a single sample in a study of T-cell reconstitution after alpha-beta-depleted transplantation in children. Using its own MiXCR run on the PCR reads, TCRdb lists one record per CDR3 protein. Here the sample spans hundreds of thousands of distinct CDR3 sequences, less than 9% being singletons. The sequencing here drew on PBMCs, mostly from graft donor cells, taken 180 days after TCRalphabeta/CD19-depleted stem cell transplant. These receptors were taken from a male patient younger than 18 who had a stem cell transplant for acute lymphoblastic leukemia, so the T cells may come from the graft donor. CDR3s include the opening cysteine and the closing phenylalanine or tryptophan. Each record gives: D gene, clone size, J gene, V gene, CDR3 protein, CDR3 DNA. A D gene is named only where the DNA matches it firmly. Clone size is given for some rows only: seen once, a few or many times, or a class if the clone is expanded.

D gene: TRBD2
clone size: many
J gene: TRBJ2-5
V gene: TRBV7-2
CDR3 protein: CASSFGGPTSVQETQYF
CDR3 DNA: TGTGCCAGCAGCTTTGGGGGACCTACTAGCGTACAAGAGACCCAGTACTTC

D gene: .
clone size: many
J gene: TRBJ2-7
V gene: TRBV4-1
CDR3 protein: CASSQGPAYEQYF
CDR3 DNA: TGCGCCAGCAGCCAAGGTCCAGCGTACGAGCAGTACTTC

D gene: .
clone size: many
J gene: TRBJ1-6
V gene: TRBV20-1
CDR3 protein: CSAPQGSPLHF
CDR3 DNA: TGCAGTGCTCCCCAGGGTTCACCCCTCCACTTT

D gene: .
clone size: many
J gene: TRBJ2-5
V gene: TRBV11-2
CDR3 protein: CASSAGTWGAGDQETQYF
CDR3 DNA: TGTGCCAGCAGCGCAGGGACATGGGGGGCAGGGGACCAAGAGACCCAGTACTTC

D gene: TRBD1
clone size: many
J gene: TRBJ1-4
V gene: TRBV7-6
CDR3 protein: CASSLRTGSNEKLFF
CDR3 DNA: TGTGCCAGCAGCTTAAGGACAGGTTCTAATGAAAAACTGTTTTTT

D gene: .
clone size: many
J gene: TRBJ1-1
V gene: TRBV7-9
CDR3 protein: CASSLSRGLNTEAFF
CDR3 DNA: TGTGCCAGCAGCTTATCCCGGGGTTTGAACACTGAAGCTTTCTTT

D gene: TRBD2
clone size: many
J gene: TRBJ2-5
V gene: TRBV7-3
CDR3 protein: CASNAGGVETQYF
CDR3 DNA: TGTGCCAGTAACGCGGGGGGGGTGGAGACCCAGTACTTC

D gene: TRBD2
clone size: .
J gene: TRBJ2-5
V gene: TRBV15
CDR3 protein: CATSRAGGPGETQYF
CDR3 DNA: TGTGCCACCAGCAGAGCGGGGGGGCCCGGAGAGACCCAGTACTTC

D gene: .
clone size: many
J gene: TRBJ1-3
V gene: TRBV28
CDR3 protein: CASSLRTAKNTIYF
CDR3 DNA: TGTGCCAGCAGTTTGAGGACCGCCAAAAACACCATATATTTT

D gene: .
clone size: many
J gene: TRBJ1-1
V gene: TRBV12-3/TRBV12-4
CDR3 protein: CASSQQLTEAFF
CDR3 DNA: TGTGCCAGCAGTCAACAATTAACTGAAGCTTTCTTT

D gene: .
clone size: many
J gene: TRBJ1-2
V gene: TRBV12-5
CDR3 protein: CASGNGYTF
CDR3 DNA: TGTGCTAGTGGTAACGGCTACACCTTC

D gene: .
clone size: many
J gene: TRBJ2-7
V gene: TRBV29-1
CDR3 protein: CSVSGRAGPLRGWAYEQYF
CDR3 DNA: TGCAGCGTTTCAGGACGCGCGGGACCGCTTAGAGGTTGGGCTTACGAGCAGTACTTC

D gene: .
clone size: many
J gene: TRBJ2-2
V gene: TRBV28
CDR3 protein: CATKDRELFF
CDR3 DNA: TGTGCCACCAAGGACAGGGAGCTGTTTTTT

D gene: .
clone size: many
J gene: TRBJ1-1
V gene: TRBV20-1
CDR3 protein: CSASGRVGDPEAFF
CDR3 DNA: TGCAGTGCTAGCGGGAGGGTCGGGGACCCTGAAGCTTTCTTT

D gene: TRBD1
clone size: many
J gene: TRBJ2-2
V gene: TRBV4-2
CDR3 protein: CASSHAWDRADTGELFF
CDR3 DNA: TGTGCCAGCAGCCATGCCTGGGACAGGGCGGACACCGGGGAGCTGTTTTTT

D gene: .
clone size: many
J gene: TRBJ2-1
V gene: TRBV20-1
CDR3 protein: CSGLEGPSYNEQFF
CDR3 DNA: TGCAGTGGACTAGAGGGCCCGTCCTACAATGAGCAGTTCTTC

D gene: .
clone size: many
J gene: TRBJ1-2
V gene: TRBV5-8
CDR3 protein: CASSLGQDYGYTF
CDR3 DNA: TGTGCCAGCAGCTTGGGACAGGACTATGGCTACACCTTC

D gene: .
clone size: many
J gene: TRBJ1-1
V gene: TRBV29-1
CDR3 protein: CSVTPGAPWSTEAFF
CDR3 DNA: TGCAGCGTTACTCCAGGGGCCCCATGGTCCACTGAAGCTTTCTTT

D gene: .
clone size: many
J gene: TRBJ2-7
V gene: TRBV7-9
CDR3 protein: CASSLRPGYEQYF
CDR3 DNA: TGTGCCAGCAGCTTACGGCCCGGTTACGAGCAGTACTTC

D gene: .
clone size: few
J gene: TRBJ2-3
V gene: TRBV2
CDR3 protein: CAGQLSTDTQYF
CDR3 DNA: TGTGCCGGACAGCTTTCCACAGATACGCAGTATTTT

D gene: TRBD2
clone size: many
J gene: TRBJ2-5
V gene: TRBV20-1
CDR3 protein: CSAGTSGETQYF
CDR3 DNA: TGCAGTGCCGGGACTAGCGGGGAGACCCAGTACTTC

D gene: TRBD1
clone size: many
J gene: TRBJ1-1
V gene: TRBV12-3/TRBV12-4
CDR3 protein: CASSQRDRGTEAFF
CDR3 DNA: TGTGCCAGCAGTCAGAGGGACAGGGGGACTGAAGCTTTCTTT

D gene: .
clone size: many
J gene: TRBJ2-1
V gene: TRBV20-1
CDR3 protein: CSARSRVAANEQFF
CDR3 DNA: TGCAGTGCTAGGTCACGTGTCGCAGCCAATGAGCAGTTCTTC

D gene: .
clone size: many
J gene: TRBJ2-1
V gene: TRBV10-3
CDR3 protein: CAISESGVEQFF
CDR3 DNA: TGTGCCATCAGTGAGTCAGGGGTTGAGCAGTTCTTC

D gene: .
clone size: .
J gene: TRBJ1-1
V gene: TRBV19
CDR3 protein: CASSPQALNTEAFF
CDR3 DNA: TGTGCCAGTAGTCCCCAGGCCTTGAACACTGAAGCTTTCTTT

D gene: TRBD2
clone size: many
J gene: TRBJ2-7
V gene: TRBV6-5
CDR3 protein: CASSYSSGRGSFYEQYF
CDR3 DNA: TGTGCCAGCAGTTACTCCTCGGGCCGCGGGAGCTTCTACGAGCAGTACTTC

D gene: .
clone size: many
J gene: TRBJ2-5
V gene: TRBV12-5
CDR3 protein: CASGSRETQYF
CDR3 DNA: TGTGCTAGTGGTTCGCGAGAGACCCAGTACTTC

D gene: .
clone size: many
J gene: TRBJ1-1
V gene: TRBV9
CDR3 protein: CASSVGGGTNTEAFF
CDR3 DNA: TGTGCCAGCAGCGTAGGGGGGGGGACGAACACTGAAGCTTTCTTT

D gene: .
clone size: many
J gene: TRBJ2-2
V gene: TRBV5-1
CDR3 protein: CASTITGSANTGELFF
CDR3 DNA: TGCGCCAGCACAATCACGGGCAGCGCGAACACCGGGGAGCTGTTTTTT

D gene: .
clone size: .
J gene: TRBJ2-3
V gene: TRBV7-3
CDR3 protein: CASSSEGADTQYF
CDR3 DNA: TGTGCCAGCAGCTCCGAAGGTGCAGATACCCAGTATTTT

D gene: .
clone size: many
J gene: TRBJ2-3
V gene: TRBV6-1
CDR3 protein: CASSQSGRRDTQYF
CDR3 DNA: TGTGCCAGCAGTCAATCGGGCCGAAGGGATACGCAGTATTTT

D gene: .
clone size: many
J gene: TRBJ2-7
V gene: TRBV6-5
CDR3 protein: CASSSRTYEQYF
CDR3 DNA: TGTGCCAGCAGTTCGCGGACCTACGAGCAGTACTTC

D gene: TRBD1
clone size: many
J gene: TRBJ2-2
V gene: TRBV10-1
CDR3 protein: CASSGSWGQGHTGELFF
CDR3 DNA: TGCGCCAGCAGTGGATCTTGGGGACAGGGCCACACCGGGGAGCTGTTTTTT

D gene: TRBD1
clone size: many
J gene: TRBJ1-5
V gene: TRBV7-8
CDR3 protein: CASSPQGASQPQHF
CDR3 DNA: TGTGCCAGCAGCCCACAGGGGGCCAGTCAGCCCCAGCATTTT

D gene: .
clone size: many
J gene: TRBJ1-2
V gene: TRBV28
CDR3 protein: CASSFLARISNYGYTF
CDR3 DNA: TGTGCCAGCAGTTTCCTTGCCCGTATTTCTAACTATGGCTACACCTTC

D gene: .
clone size: many
J gene: TRBJ2-3
V gene: TRBV5-1
CDR3 protein: CASSLALDWTDTQYF
CDR3 DNA: TGCGCCAGCAGCTTGGCGTTAGATTGGACAGATACGCAGTATTTT

D gene: TRBD2
clone size: many
J gene: TRBJ2-5
V gene: TRBV29-1
CDR3 protein: CSYRVAGETQYF
CDR3 DNA: TGCAGCTATAGGGTAGCGGGAGAGACCCAGTACTTC

D gene: TRBD2
clone size: many
J gene: TRBJ2-7
V gene: TRBV7-2
CDR3 protein: CASSSPGLDTYEQYF
CDR3 DNA: TGTGCCAGCAGCTCCCCGGGACTAGATACTTACGAGCAGTACTTC

D gene: .
clone size: many
J gene: TRBJ2-1
V gene: TRBV7-8
CDR3 protein: CASSLGRNVFF
CDR3 DNA: TGTGCCAGCAGCTTAGGTAGAAATGTGTTCTTC

D gene: .
clone size: many
J gene: TRBJ2-3
V gene: TRBV20-1
CDR3 protein: CSARDKVVFGTDTQYF
CDR3 DNA: TGCAGTGCTAGAGATAAGGTGGTCTTCGGCACAGATACGCAGTATTTT

D gene: .
clone size: many
J gene: TRBJ2-7
V gene: TRBV5-1
CDR3 protein: CASSLASPGPKIPYEQYF
CDR3 DNA: TGCGCCAGCAGCTTGGCCTCACCGGGGCCGAAAATCCCCTACGAGCAGTACTTC

D gene: .
clone size: many
J gene: TRBJ2-3
V gene: TRBV5-1
CDR3 protein: CASSVRVDTQYF
CDR3 DNA: TGCGCCAGCAGCGTCAGGGTAGATACGCAGTATTTT

D gene: .
clone size: few
J gene: TRBJ2-6
V gene: TRBV18
CDR3 protein: CASSPLRIGANVLTF
CDR3 DNA: TGTGCCAGCTCACCGCTTCGAATTGGGGCCAACGTCCTGACTTTC